A selection of T cell receptor beta chains follows, all from one sample in a study of T cell responses to AZD1222 COVID-19 vaccine. The data were produced by immunoSEQ multiplex PCR, yet TCRdb's version contains in-frame clones alone and is incomplete. The sample yields about 150,000 clones, about nine tenths seen once. The sequencing used peripheral blood, collected on day 0 of MenACWY control vaccination. These receptor sequences come from an adult in good health. Each CDR3 is given with its conserved first and last residue.

len,v_gene,j_gene,CDR3aa
16,TRBV5-1,TRBJ2-5,CASSLLRDSEQETQYF
15,TRBV24-1,TRBJ2-7,CATSDSRTRSYEQYF
16,TRBV5-6,TRBJ1-1,CASSPPGGPGNTEAFF
18,TRBV4-2,TRBJ2-7,CASSQETLGTRDSYEQYF
13,TRBV9,TRBJ1-2,CASNIQGRAGYTF
15,TRBV24-1,TRBJ2-3,CATSRASGGTDTQYF
15,TRBV27,TRBJ1-3,CASSAGTDGRGTIYF
15,TRBV10-3,TRBJ1-2,CAISGSDSTFHGYTF
17,TRBV5-1,TRBJ1-3,CASSLAGTTLSGNTIYF
15,TRBV6-5,TRBJ1-2,CASNLDRETVGGYTF
13,TRBV9,TRBJ2-5,CASSQRSKETQYF
18,TRBV7-9,TRBJ2-1,CASSSTGRQGKTYNEQFF
15,TRBV4-1,TRBJ1-6,CASSQGMLANSPLHF